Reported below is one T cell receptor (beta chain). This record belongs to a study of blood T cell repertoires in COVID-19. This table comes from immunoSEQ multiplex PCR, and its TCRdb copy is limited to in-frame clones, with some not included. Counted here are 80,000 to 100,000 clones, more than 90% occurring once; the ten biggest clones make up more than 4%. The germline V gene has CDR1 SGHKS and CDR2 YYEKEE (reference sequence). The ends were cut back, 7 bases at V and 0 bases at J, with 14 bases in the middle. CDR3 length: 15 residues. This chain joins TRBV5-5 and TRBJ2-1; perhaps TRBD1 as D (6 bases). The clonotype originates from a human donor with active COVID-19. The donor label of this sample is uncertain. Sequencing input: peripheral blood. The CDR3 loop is CASGTNRFSYNEQFF. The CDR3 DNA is TGTGCCAGCGGGACAAACAGATTCTCCTACAATGAGCAGTTCTTC.